This T cell receptor (beta chain) is drawn from a study of shared clonotypes between healthy human individuals. Findings and limits, study-wide: Lower generation probabilities were found for non-shared clonotypes than for those shared by all four donors. Naive subsets generally exceeded memory subsets in estimated richness.

The sample holds one count of this clone. The antigen remains undetermined. Assay: immunoSEQ multiplex PCR; the TCRdb copy retains only in-frame clones and omits some. This sample yields about 1.1 million clones, of which around 78% are seen a single time; approximately 0.52% belongs to the top ten. V lost 5 bases to trimming and J lost 1 base, with 9 bases between them. The CDR3 contains 13 residues. Germline V gene lookup returns CDR1 GTSNPN and CDR2 SVGIG (reference sequence). The V and J genes are TRBV30 and TRBJ1-3, with D uncertain. Source material: memory CD4+ T cells from PBMCs. As for subset: CD45RA-negative fraction. This clonotype was sampled from a man between 18 and 29 years old in good health. Some clones in this sample may be carry-over from other donors' samples. The DNA for the CDR3 is TGTGCCTGGGGGATTTGGTCTGGAAACACCATATATTTT. This gives the protein CAWGIWSGNTIYF.